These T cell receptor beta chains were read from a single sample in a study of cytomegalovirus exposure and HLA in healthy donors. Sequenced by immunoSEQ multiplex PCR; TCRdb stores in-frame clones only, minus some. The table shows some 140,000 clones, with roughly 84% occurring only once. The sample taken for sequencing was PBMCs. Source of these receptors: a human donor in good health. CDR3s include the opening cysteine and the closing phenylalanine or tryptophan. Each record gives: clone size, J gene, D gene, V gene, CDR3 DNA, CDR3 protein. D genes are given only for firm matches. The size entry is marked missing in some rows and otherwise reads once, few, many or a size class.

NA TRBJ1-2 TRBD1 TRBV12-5 TGTGCTAGTGGTTTGGTGCTTGGGACAGGGTCTCGTGGCTACACCTTC CASGLVLGTGSRGYTF
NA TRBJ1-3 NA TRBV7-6 TGTGCCAGCAGCTTATTGGGGGGGTACTCTGGAAACACCATATATTTT CASSLLGGYSGNTIYF
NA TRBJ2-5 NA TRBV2 TGTGCCAGCAGTGAAGTTACAGATCAAGAGACCCAGTACTTC CASSEVTDQETQYF
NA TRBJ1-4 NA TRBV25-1 TGTGCCAGCAGTGATAGACGGACAGCAACTAATGAAAAACTGTTTTTT CASSDRRTATNEKLFF
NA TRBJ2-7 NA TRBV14 TGTGCCAGCAGCCAAGGCAGGGGGACTAGTTACCACGAGCAGTACTTC CASSQGRGTSYHEQYF
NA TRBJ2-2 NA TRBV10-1 TGCGCCAGCAGTGAAGGGGAAGCCGGGGAGCTGTTTTTT CASSEGEAGELFF
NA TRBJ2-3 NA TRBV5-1 TGCGCCAGCAGCTTGACCTTCTGGGGCCGGAGCACAGATACGCAGTATTTT CASSLTFWGRSTDTQYF
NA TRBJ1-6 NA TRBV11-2 TGTGCCAGCAGCGACGAAGCGTCCTATAATTCACCCCTCCACTTT CASSDEASYNSPLHF
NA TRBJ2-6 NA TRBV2 TGTGCCAGCAGTGGGGGGCGCTCTGGGGCCAACGTCCTGACTTTC CASSGGRSGANVLTF
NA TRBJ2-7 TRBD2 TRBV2 TGTGCCAGCAAATTTAGAGCGGGAGGGCAGCCCTACGAGCAGTACTTC CASKFRAGGQPYEQYF
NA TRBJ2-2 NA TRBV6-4 TGTGCCAGCAGTGGGAGCGCGAACACCGGGGAGCTGTTTTTT CASSGSANTGELFF
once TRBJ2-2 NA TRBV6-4 TGTGCCAGCAGGAAAGGGGCGGGGACGAACACCGGGGAGCTGTTTTTT CASRKGAGTNTGELFF
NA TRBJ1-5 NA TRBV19 TGTGCCAGCTCAAGGGACTCGGATAGCAATCAGCCCCAGCATTTT CASSRDSDSNQPQHF
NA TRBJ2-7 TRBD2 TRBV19 TGTGCCAGTAGTAACCCTGGGGGGGACTCCTACGAGCAGTACTTC CASSNPGGDSYEQYF
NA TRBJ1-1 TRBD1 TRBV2 TGTGCCAGCAGTGAAAGGGGGGACAGGGACACTGAAGCTTTCTTT CASSERGDRDTEAFF
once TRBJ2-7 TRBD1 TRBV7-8 TGTGCCAGCAGCTTAGCCAGGGGGCGCGTGGTCTACGAGCAGTACTTC CASSLARGRVVYEQYF
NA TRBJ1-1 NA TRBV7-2 TGTGCCAGCAGTTTGGGAGGGGAAGCTTTCTTT CASSLGGEAFF
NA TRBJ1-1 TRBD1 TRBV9 TGTGCCAGCAGCTTACAGGGGTCCACGAACACTGAAGCTTTCTTT CASSLQGSTNTEAFF
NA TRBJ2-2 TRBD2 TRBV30 TGTGCCTTGGAACCTCCCCAGCGGGAGCTCTACACCGGGGAGCTGTTTTTT CALEPPQRELYTGELFF
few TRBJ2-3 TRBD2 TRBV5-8 TGTGCCAGCAGCCTCGGTAGCGGGGGTTCTAGCACAGATACGCAGTATTTT CASSLGSGGSSTDTQYF
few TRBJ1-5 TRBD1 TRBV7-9 TGTGCCAGCAGCCCTGGACAGGGAACTAATCAGCCCCAGCATTTT CASSPGQGTNQPQHF
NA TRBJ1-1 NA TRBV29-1 TGCAGCGTTGCTTACAAACGGGGGGTCCTATGGGACACTGAAGCTTTCTTT CSVAYKRGVLWDTEAFF
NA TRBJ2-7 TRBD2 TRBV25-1 TGTGCCAGCAGTGCTATGAGCGGGACGACCTACGAGCAGTACTTC CASSAMSGTTYEQYF
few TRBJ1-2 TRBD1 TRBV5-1 TGCGCCAGCAGCTTGGAGTCGAGTCAGGGGGATGGCTACACCTTC CASSLESSQGDGYTF
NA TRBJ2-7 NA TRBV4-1 TGCGCCAGCAGCCAAGAGGCGGGGAAGAAGTACTACGAGCAGTACTTC CASSQEAGKKYYEQYF
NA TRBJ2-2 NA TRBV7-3 TGTGCCAGCAGCGAACAGGGAAATCGAGGCGGGGAGCTGTTTTTT CASSEQGNRGGELFF
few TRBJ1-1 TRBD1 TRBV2 TGTGCCAGCAGTGAAGCGGGACAGAGGAACACTGAAGCTTTCTTT CASSEAGQRNTEAFF
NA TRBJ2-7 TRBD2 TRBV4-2 TGTGCCAGCAGCCAAGATCTGCCCCCTGCGGGAGGACGCTACGAGCAGTACTTC CASSQDLPPAGGRYEQYF
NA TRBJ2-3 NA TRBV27 TGTGCCAGCAGAAGGTTATACAGGGCGGCAGATACGCAGTATTTT CASRRLYRAADTQYF
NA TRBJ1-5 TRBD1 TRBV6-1 TGTGCCAGCAGTGCCCGACAGGGGGGCAATCAGCCCCAGCATTTT CASSARQGGNQPQHF
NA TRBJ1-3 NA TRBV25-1 TGTGCCAGCAGTGAATCAGGGACACGCTCTGGAAACACCATATATTTT CASSESGTRSGNTIYF
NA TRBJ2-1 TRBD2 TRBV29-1 TGCAGCGTTGCGGGCGGGAGTGTCTCCTACAATGAGCAGTTCTTC CSVAGGSVSYNEQFF
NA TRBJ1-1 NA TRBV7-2 TGTGCCAGCAGCTTACATCAGAACACTGAAGCTTTCTTT CASSLHQNTEAFF
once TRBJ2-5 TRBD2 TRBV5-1 TGCGCCAGCAGCTTGGTGGGACTAGCGGGAGCAGAGACCCAGTACTTC CASSLVGLAGAETQYF
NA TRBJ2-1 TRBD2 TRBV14 TGTGCCAGCAGCCAAGGGACTAGCTCCTACAATGAGCAGTTCTTC CASSQGTSSYNEQFF
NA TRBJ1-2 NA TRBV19 TGTGCCAGTAGGGGCACTCTCCGGAACTATGGCTACACCTTC CASRGTLRNYGYTF
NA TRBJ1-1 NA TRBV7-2 TGTGCCAGCAGCTTACACATGAACACTGAAGCTTTCTTT CASSLHMNTEAFF
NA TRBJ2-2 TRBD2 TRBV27 TGTGCCAGCTCCAAGCGTAGCGGGAGGACCGGGGAGCTGTTTTTT CASSKRSGRTGELFF
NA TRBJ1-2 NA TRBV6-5 TGTGCCAGCAGTTACAGGGGGGGAGGCTACACCTTC CASSYRGGGYTF
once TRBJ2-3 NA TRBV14 TGTGCCAGCAGCCGTCCAGGGCCAGATACGCAGTATTTT CASSRPGPDTQYF
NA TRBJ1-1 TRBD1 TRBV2 TGTGCCAGCAGTGGTAACAAACCGGGACAGGGGGCCTCGAACACTGAAGCTTTCTTT CASSGNKPGQGASNTEAFF
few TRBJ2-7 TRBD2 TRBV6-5 TGTGCCAGCAGTACTAGCGGTAGCACTTCCTACGAGCAGTACTTC CASSTSGSTSYEQYF
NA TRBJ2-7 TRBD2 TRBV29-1 TGCAGCGTCGGCTTCAGCGGGACGCCTTCCTACGAGCAGTACTTC CSVGFSGTPSYEQYF
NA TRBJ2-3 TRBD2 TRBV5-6 TGTGCCAGCAGCTTGGGGAGCGGGGGACCTAGCACAGATACGCAGTATTTT CASSLGSGGPSTDTQYF
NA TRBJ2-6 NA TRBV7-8 TGTGCCAGCAGCTTGATCCCCCGGGACACTGGGGCCAACGTCCTGACTTTC CASSLIPRDTGANVLTF
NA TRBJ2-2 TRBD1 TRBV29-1 TGCAGCGTTGCGGGACAGGGGATCGACACCGGGGAGCTGTTTTTT CSVAGQGIDTGELFF
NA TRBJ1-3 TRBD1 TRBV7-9 TGTGCCAGCAGCCCGGGACAGTCCTCTGGAAACACCATATATTTT CASSPGQSSGNTIYF
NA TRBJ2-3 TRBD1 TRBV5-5 TGTGCCAGCAGCTTGGTTGGCGGACAGGGGCCGGGCACAGATACGCAGTATTTT CASSLVGGQGPGTDTQYF
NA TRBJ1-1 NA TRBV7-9 TGTGCCAGCAGCTTAGCGGGGGGGATCGAAGCTTTCTTT CASSLAGGIEAFF
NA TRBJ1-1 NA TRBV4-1 TGCGCCAGCAGCATCACAGGGCTTAACACTGAAGCTTTCTTT CASSITGLNTEAFF
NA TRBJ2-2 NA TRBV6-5 TGTGCCAGCAGCAACTACCCCAGCACCGGGGAGCTGTTTTTT CASSNYPSTGELFF
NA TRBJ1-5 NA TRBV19 TGTGCCAGTAGTATGAGCAGGGCGTTTCAGCCCCAGCATTTT CASSMSRAFQPQHF
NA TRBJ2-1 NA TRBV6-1 TGTGCCAGCAGTCCGTGGACTACCACCTACAATGAGCAGTTCTTC CASSPWTTTYNEQFF
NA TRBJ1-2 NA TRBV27 TGTGCCAGCAGTTTACGGGGAGGAGGGGCAGGTTGGGGCTACACCTTC CASSLRGGGAGWGYTF
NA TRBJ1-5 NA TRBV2 TGTGCCAGCAGTATACTATATAGCAATCAGCCCCAGCATTTT CASSILYSNQPQHF
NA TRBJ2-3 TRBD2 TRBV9 TGTGCCAGCAGCGTAGGATCTAGCGGACTCACAGATACGCAGTATTTT CASSVGSSGLTDTQYF
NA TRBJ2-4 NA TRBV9 TGTGCCAGCAGCGCGGACTCTAAGGACATTCAGTACTTC CASSADSKDIQYF
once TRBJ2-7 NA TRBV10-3 TGTGCCACGAGTTTGGTCGGCGAGCAGTACTTC CATSLVGEQYF
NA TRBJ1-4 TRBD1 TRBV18 TGTGCCAGCTCACCGGGGACAGGGCTTAATGAAAAACTGTTTTTT CASSPGTGLNEKLFF
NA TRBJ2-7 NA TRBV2 TGTGCCAGCCGTCGACAGGACAACTACGAGCAGTACTTC CASRRQDNYEQYF